The sequence of this TCR beta chain was determined in a study of blood T cell repertoires in COVID-19 (dated by TCRdb to 2019 to 2021). In terms of the full investigation: The collaborator samples originated in the United States, Italy and Spain and spanned the acute and convalescent phases of COVID-19. The repertoires were released in a freely available public database meant as a resource for research on the immune response to SARS-CoV-2. Deeply sampled blood TCRbeta repertoires from subjects exposed to, actively infected with, or recovered from COVID-19 were included in the dataset. Where available, HLA class I and class II types were obtained from metadata supplied by the sample provider rather than from assay-based typing. The prospective study material was composed of cDNA or gDNA derived from T cells, B-cell-depleted T cells, or PBMCs. A de-identified subject ID, COVID-19 status, age in years and sex were almost always included in the sample metadata. The samples were drawn from two sources: the first 160 participants of the ongoing ImmuneRACE study, and over 950 subjects contributed by 6 global collaborators.

General findings and caveats noted by the study authors: Clinical and demographic metadata were provided uncurated, with the amount varying by source and participant.

On this clone: It has no known antigen specificity. No clone much larger than this one lies a single base away; base qualities are absent.

TCRbeta CDR3 regions were amplified from genomic DNA using the immunoSEQ Assay, a bias-controlled multiplex PCR. Under the source paper's analysis protocol: Within the assay, amplification of reference gene primers was used to estimate how many nucleated cells each sample contained. Sequence reads were collapsed and filtered to measure the absolute abundance of every unique TCRbeta CDR3 rearrangement. Productive Simpson clonality was computed per sample as the square root of Simpson's diversity index over productive rearrangements. Drawn from immuneACCESS, this table holds only the in-frame rearrangements with V and J called that TCRdb kept. Clones are partly lost; checked studies trace under half to an unresolved V gene and leave the rest unexplained. V and J calls and clone size are those listed in that table; D and trimming were worked out from the DNA. The sample includes some 98,000 clones, with approximately 80% observed a single time. Of the sample, around 9.9% falls within the top ten clones.

Each collaborating institution followed its own protocols to collect whole blood in K2EDTA tubes. For TCRbeta analysis, collaborators shipped samples in one of three forms: frozen whole blood, isolated PBMCs, or DNA extracted from either of those sample types. For CDR1 and CDR2, the germline V gene lists SGHRS and YFSETQ. The CDR3 holds 14 amino acids from the cysteine to the phenylalanine. Only CDR3 DNA is held: 42 bases, read in frame from base 1. V loses 0 bases of germline sequence and J loses 4 bases, and the interval between the two ends is 5 bases. This receptor chain uses TRBV5-1 and TRBJ2-6, with the D segment identity uncertain. The sequence was collected from a man between 65 and 85 years old with active or convalescent COVID-19. The sample consisted of peripheral blood. The bases read TGCGCCAGCAGCTTGGTACTGGGGGCCAACGTCCTGACTTTC. Its translation reads: CASSLVLGANVLTF.